Listed here are 27 T cell receptor beta chains from one sample, sequenced in a study of CD8+ T cells in alopecia areata. RNA, once extracted, was reverse transcribed into cDNA for use as the sequencing template. Produced via immunoSEQ multiplex PCR; TCRdb's table is partial and in-frame only. The table has over 150,000 clones, around 56% seen once. As for treatment: oral pan-JAK inhibitor, 5-10 mg twice daily. Material: CD4+ T cells sorted from blood, obtained at week 4, from a patient treated with tofacitinib. These receptors were collected from a human donor with alopecia areata.

V is TRBV18 and J is TRBJ2-7; perhaps TRBD2 as D (7 bases). CDR1 is KGHSH, CDR2 LQKENI, per germline. This CDR3 has 14 residues. V was cut by 0 bases and J by 7 bases, with 13 bases left in between. The CDR3 nucleotides read TGTGCCAGCTCACCACCGGGGGGGCCGGGGGAGCAGTACTTC. It is translated as CASSPPGGPGEQYF.

The rearrangement uses TRBV5-1 and TRBJ1-2; a possible D gene is TRBD1 (5 bases). This CDR3 region has 15 residues. The germline gives CDR1 SGHRS, CDR2 YFSETQ. The ends were cut back, 2 bases at V and 3 bases at J, with 14 bases in the middle. The DNA for the CDR3 is TGCGCCAGCAGCTTAGGACACATAAGAGACTATGGCTACACCTTC. It encodes CASSLGHIRDYGYTF.

V and J are TRBV5-6 and TRBJ1-2, with 7 bases matching TRBD1. J lost 4 bases, V lost 4 bases, and 10 bases had no gene match. Germline V lookup: CDR1 SGHDT, CDR2 YYEEEE. This CDR3 has 15 residues. The CDR3 sequence: CASSPRQGPTYGYTF. The CDR3 DNA follows: TGTGCCAGCAGCCCAAGACAGGGACCGACCTATGGCTACACCTTC.

The V call is TRBV4-2, the J call TRBJ2-5, with D unclear. V dropped 7 bases and J dropped 1 base, with 10 bases sitting between them. The V gene's germline CDR1 is LGHNA and CDR2 YNFKEQ. The CDR3 has 13 amino acids. CDR3 nucleotide sequence: TGTGCCAGCAAAAGGACGAGCCAAGAGACCCAGTACTTC. Translation: CASKRTSQETQYF.

This chain connects TRBV30 to TRBJ1-1; D unclear. Trimming stripped 5 bases from V and 1 base from J, with 11 bases between. Per the germline V gene, CDR1 is GTSNPN and CDR2 is SVGIG (reference sequence). The CDR3 extends over 13 amino acids. The CDR3 loop reads CAWVGQTNTEAFF. CDR3 bases: TGTGCCTGGGTCGGCCAGACGAACACTGAAGCTTTCTTT.

With regard to this clone: This sample also contains other DNA sequences that code for the same CDR3. This sequence joins TRBV30 and TRBJ1-1; no firm D call. CDR1 is GTSNPN and CDR2 is SVGIG in the germline V gene (reference sequence). CDR3 length: 13 amino acids. V shed 1 base and J shed 2 bases, with 8 bases lying between them. The CDR3 DNA reads TGTGCCTGGAGTGGGCAGGCTAACACTGAAGCTTTCTTT. Translating it yields CAWSGQANTEAFF. Full variable domain (missing parts from reference TRBV30 and TRBJ1-1): SQTIHQWPATLVQPVGSPLSLECTVEGTSNPNLYWYRQAAGRGLQLLFYSVGIGQISSEVPQNLSASRPQDRQFILSSKKLLLSDSGFYLCAWSGQANTEAFFGQGTRLTVV.

This clone was detected only a few times. The J gene is TRBJ1-6, the V gene TRBV29-1, with D hard to call. The germline V gene has CDR1 SQVTM and CDR2 ANQGSEA. This CDR3 comprises 15 residues. Trimming shortened V by 6 bases and J by 3 bases, and 15 bases separated the two germline ends. Here the CDR3 reads CSVADGSFYNSPLHF. The CDR3, as DNA: TGCAGCGTAGCCGACGGGAGCTTCTATAATTCACCCCTCCACTTT.

CDR3 in amino acids: CASSQQATGELFF. In nucleotides, the CDR3 is TGCGCCAGCAGCCAACAGGCGACCGGGGAGCTGTTTTTT. This chain connects TRBV4-1 to TRBJ2-2; D uncertain. Deletions cut 2 bases from V and 5 bases from J, with 6 bases between. This CDR3 spans 13 amino acids. CDR1 MGHRA and CDR2 YSYEKL come from the germline V gene.

The rearrangement links TRBV30 to TRBJ2-7, with D possibly being TRBD1 (5 bases). Deletions cut 0 bases from V and 4 bases from J, with 10 bases between. The CDR3 length is 13 residues. Germline V lookup: CDR1 GTSNPN, CDR2 SVGIG (reference sequence). Written as DNA, the CDR3 is TGTGCCTGGAGTGTACAGGCCTCTTACGAGCAGTACTTC. Translating gives CAWSVQASYEQYF. The entire variable domain, with the rest obtained from reference TRBV30 and TRBJ2-7, is as follows: SQTIHQWPATLVQPVGSPLSLECTVEGTSNPNLYWYRQAAGRGLQLLFYSVGIGQISSEVPQNLSASRPQDRQFILSSKKLLLSDSGFYLCAWSVQASYEQYFGPGTRLTVT.

Of note for this clone: Within the sample, other DNA sequences also encode this same CDR3. V gene TRBV30 combines with J gene TRBJ1-5; TRBD1 aligns across 7 bases. V lost 4 bases to trimming and J lost 1 base; unmatched junction nucleotides: 1. Per germline, CDR1 GTSNPN and CDR2 SVGIG (reference sequence). This CDR3 is built from 13 residues. DNA for the CDR3: TGTGCCTGGACAGGGGGGAGCAATCAGCCCCAGCATTTT. Amino acid sequence: CAWTGGSNQPQHF.

J is TRBJ1-2 and V is TRBV15; 8 bases fit TRBD1. The length of the CDR3 is 15 residues. The germline gives CDR1 LNHNV, CDR2 YYDKDF (reference sequence). The V segment lost 3 bases and the J segment 4 bases; nucleotides outside the gene matches: 7. The CDR3 sequence: CATSRTGDTLYGYTF. CDR3 coding DNA: TGTGCCACCAGCAGGACAGGGGATACCCTCTATGGCTACACCTTC.

This chain joins TRBV30 and TRBJ2-7, with no clear D. V dropped 0 bases and J dropped 1 base, with 4 bases sitting between them. From germline, CDR1 is GTSNPN and CDR2 SVGIG (reference sequence). This CDR3 has 12 amino acids. The CDR3 loop is CAWSVESYEQYF. CDR3 coding DNA: TGTGCCTGGAGTGTAGAGTCCTACGAGCAGTACTTC.

V usage is TRBV10-3 and J usage is TRBJ2-4, with D perhaps TRBD1 (6 bases). This CDR3 comprises 16 residues. CDR1 ENHRY and CDR2 SYGVKD come from the germline V gene. The germline V and J ends were trimmed by 2 bases and 7 bases, with 18 bases remaining between them. This CDR3 reads CAISEPQGGTVNIQYF. CDR3 in DNA: TGTGCCATCAGTGAGCCCCAAGGGGGAACAGTCAACATTCAGTACTTC.

This chain uses TRBV9 with TRBJ2-1; tentatively, D is TRBD2 (6 bases). Germline values: CDR1 SGDLS, CDR2 YYNGEE. V was clipped by 1 base and J by 0 bases, with 14 bases between them. This CDR3 spans 17 amino acids. The CDR3 here is CASSVSPPGGSYNEQFF. CDR3 sequence (DNA): TGTGCCAGCAGCGTATCCCCCCCCGGGGGCTCCTACAATGAGCAGTTCTTC.

The chain joins TRBV10-3 to TRBJ1-1, with a possible D match to TRBD1 (5 bases). The V and J ends lost 10 bases and 7 bases respectively, with 13 bases between them. This CDR3 spans 11 amino acids. Germline V gives CDR1 ENHRY, CDR2 SYGVKD. The CDR3 protein is CANSEGREAFF. The DNA for the CDR3 is TGTGCCAATTCCGAGGGGCGTGAAGCTTTCTTT.

The gene calls are TRBV2 and TRBJ2-3, with a possible D match to TRBD1 (5 bases). Trimming pared 1 base from V and 4 bases from J, leaving 6 bases between. The CDR3 has 13 residues. Per germline, CDR1 SNHLY and CDR2 FYNNEI. The CDR3 nucleotides read TGTGCCAGCAGTGAAGTACAGGCAGATACGCAGTATTTT. Translation gives CASSEVQADTQYF.

This rearrangement joins TRBV30 to TRBJ2-3; 9 bases match TRBD1. From germline, CDR1 is GTSNPN and CDR2 SVGIG (reference sequence). Losses at the gene ends were 8 bases for V and 4 bases for J; bases not matched to a gene: 7. This CDR3 is 13 amino acids long. The CDR3 reads CARQGEAPDTQYF. The CDR3 DNA is TGTGCCAGACAGGGGGAAGCACCAGATACGCAGTATTTT.

J is TRBJ2-7 and V is TRBV29-1; D is uncertain. Germline CDR1 SQVTM, CDR2 ANQGSEA. V was shortened by 5 bases and J by 0 bases, with 8 bases between the two germline ends. This CDR3 is 12 amino acids long. The CDR3 nucleotides are TGCAGCGTTACAGAGACCTCCTACGAGCAGTACTTC. This gives the protein CSVTETSYEQYF.

This rearrangement joins TRBV6-5 to TRBJ2-5; D is uncertain. Germline V gene lookup returns CDR1 MNHEY and CDR2 SVGAGI. The CDR3 is 15 amino acids. V gave up 2 bases and J gave up 0 bases, with 10 bases separating them. The DNA for the CDR3 is TGTGCCAGCAGTTACGGGGTATTGTACCAAGAGACCCAGTACTTC. Translating gives CASSYGVLYQETQYF.

This chain joins TRBV13 and TRBJ2-3; 7 positions match TRBD2. The CDR3 is 13 amino acids. The germline CDR1 and CDR2 sequences are PRHDT and FYEKMQ (reference sequence). With V trimmed by 0 bases and J by 9 bases, 3 bases remained unmatched. The CDR3: CASSLGPGGTQYF. In DNA, the CDR3 is TGTGCCAGCAGCTTAGGCCCGGGAGGAACGCAGTATTTT.

The V and J genes are TRBV6-1 and TRBJ1-2; D possibly corresponds to TRBD1 (5 bases). With 0 bases removed from V and 11 bases from J, the gap between germline ends came to 16 bases. This CDR3 contains 14 residues. The germline V gene encodes CDR1 MNHNS and CDR2 SASEGT. As DNA, the CDR3 is TGTGCCAGCAGTGAAGCACGACAGAGAGAAGGGTACACCTTC. Amino acids: CASSEARQREGYTF.

This chain links TRBV5-1 with TRBJ1-2; D unclear. The V gene lost 0 bases and the J gene lost 2 bases, with 5 bases spanning the gap. The CDR3 spans 13 residues. Germline CDR1 and CDR2: SGHRS and YFSETQ. CDR3 region: CASSLESNYGYTF. CDR3 coding DNA: TGCGCCAGCAGCTTGGAGTCAAACTATGGCTACACCTTC.

This clone was seen just once. This sequence joins TRBV4-2 and TRBJ2-4; the D gene is possibly TRBD2 (10 bases). CDR3 size: 17 residues. V was cut by 0 bases and J by 6 bases, with 18 bases left in between. CDR1 LGHNA and CDR2 YNFKEQ come from the germline V gene. The CDR3 DNA reads as TGTGCCAGCAGCCAAGATAGCGGGGGGACAGGGATAAACATTCAGTACTTC. Encoded protein: CASSQDSGGTGINIQYF.

The CDR3 region is CASSYEGGRADTQYF. The CDR3 DNA follows: TGCGCCAGCAGCTACGAGGGGGGGCGAGCAGATACGCAGTATTTT. This chain uses TRBV5-1 with TRBJ2-3; D perhaps matches TRBD2 (7 bases). In germline, CDR1 is SGHRS, CDR2 YFSETQ. The CDR3 runs 15 residues. Trimming left V 3 bases short and J 4 bases short, with 15 bases between.

This clone occurred a few times. The gene calls are TRBV7-9 and TRBJ2-6; D assignment may be TRBD1 or TRBD2 (6 bases each). V was trimmed by 5 bases and J by 9 bases, leaving 17 bases between them. Germline V gene data show CDR1 as SEHNR and CDR2 as FQNEAQ (reference sequence). The CDR3 runs 15 residues. The CDR3 region is CASSTGQRVVNVLTF. The CDR3 coding sequence is TGTGCCAGCAGCACTGGACAGCGGGTCGTCAACGTCCTGACTTTC.

CDR3 residues: CASSPSGGNTGELFF. CDR3 DNA: TGCGCCAGCAGTCCGAGCGGGGGGAACACCGGGGAGCTGTTTTTT. The chain has TRBV10-2 and TRBJ2-2; 8 bases align to TRBD2. The V gene end was trimmed by 5 bases and the J gene end by 1 base; junction bases not matched to a gene: 3. This CDR3 has 15 amino acids. Germline V gene data show CDR1 as WSHSY and CDR2 as SAAADI.

The chain has TRBV30 and TRBJ1-5; 7 bases agree with TRBD1. The CDR3 is made up of 14 amino acids. Germline CDR1 GTSNPN, CDR2 SVGIG (reference sequence). V shed 3 bases and J 10 bases; nucleotides not matched to a gene: 12. The CDR3 DNA reads TGTGCCTGGAGCGGGGACAGCAGGGAGGACCCCCAGCATTTT. It codes for CAWSGDSREDPQHF.